This TCR beta chain was recovered during a study of cytotoxic CD8 clonotypes in ibrutinib-treated CLL. Produced via immunoSEQ multiplex PCR; TCRdb's table is partial and in-frame only. The sample lists 50,000 or so clones, around 78% occurring once. The germline V gene has CDR1 GTSNPN and CDR2 SVGIG (reference sequence). Trimming shortened V by 2 bases and J by 7 bases, and 14 bases separated the two germline ends. The CDR3 consists of 14 residues. The clonotype originates from a human donor with chronic lymphocytic leukemia. The sample in question was PBMCs, obtained after 24 months of ibrutinib treatment. J is TRBJ1-4 and V is TRBV30, with D maybe TRBD1 (6 bases). The CDR3 DNA is TGTGCCTGGAGTCCCTACGGACAGCCTGAAAAACTGTTTTTT. Residues: CAWSPYGQPEKLFF.